Listed here is a single T cell receptor (beta chain). Its antigen is currently not known. Per-base qualities were not stored, and no clone one base away is much larger. The record originates from a study of blood T cell repertoires in COVID-19 (dated by TCRdb to between 2020 and 2021). At the level of the whole study: Collaborator samples came from the United States, Italy and Spain and covered acute and convalescent phases of COVID-19. The prospective study material was composed of cDNA or gDNA derived from T cells, B-cell-depleted T cells, or PBMCs. Deeply sampled blood TCRbeta repertoires from subjects exposed to, actively infected with, or recovered from COVID-19 were included in the dataset. The repertoires were released in a freely available public database intended as a resource for research on the immune response to SARS-CoV-2. The samples were drawn from two sources: the first 160 participants of the ongoing ImmuneRACE study, and 1,000 to 1,500 subjects contributed by 6 global collaborators. Sample metadata almost always included a de-identified subject ID, COVID-19 status, age in years and sex. Where available, HLA class I and class II types were taken from metadata supplied by the sample provider and were not determined by assay-based typing. What the study reported, not specific to this receptor: The amount of clinical and demographic metadata varied by source and participant and was provided uncurated.

In the germline V gene, CDR1 corresponds to SGHVS and CDR2 to FQNEAQ. Taken from cysteine to phenylalanine, the CDR3 has 15 residues. Only the CDR3 DNA stays, 45 bases, in frame from base 1. V was cut back by 5 bases and J by 5 bases, leaving a gap of 16 bases between them. Participants in the prospective study were aged about 18 to 95 years, lived in some 24 United States geographic areas, and enrolled through a virtual design. In the prospective study, cohorts were assigned on the basis of participant-reported clinical history obtained from a screening survey and a study questionnaire. For ImmuneRACE Cohort 3, a participant was defined as recovered based on two consecutive negative NP/OP PCR tests, clearance by a healthcare professional, or resolution of symptoms. Each participant in the prospective study had whole blood, serum and a nasopharyngeal or oropharyngeal swab collected by mobile phlebotomists. Prospective study participants could optionally give additional blood draws and questionnaires over an approximately 2-month period. Blood samples from the prospective study were shipped frozen or at room temperature prior to DNA extraction.

TCRbeta CDR3 regions were amplified from genomic DNA by means of the immunoSEQ Assay, a bias-controlled multiplex PCR. In the paper's pipeline: The number of nucleated cells in each sample was estimated from the amplification of reference gene primers within the assay. To quantify the absolute abundance of each unique TCRbeta CDR3 rearrangement, sequence reads were collapsed and filtered. For each sample, productive Simpson clonality was calculated as the square root of Simpson's diversity index across productive rearrangements. As stored in TCRdb, this immuneACCESS dataset retains in-frame rearrangements with V and J assigned. A fraction of the clones does not appear; measured against another copy, unresolved V genes explain less than half of the discrepancy, and the remainder lacks a known reason. The V and J calls and clone size come from that table; D and trimming were worked out from the DNA. The sample yields a few hundred thousand clones; approximately 90% were counted once. More than 0.95% of the sample goes to the ten largest clones.

Sequenced: PBMCs or T cells enriched from blood (not recorded which). This TCR came from a woman aged 18-35 years who had recovered from COVID-19. In this chain, TRBV7-8 is recombined with TRBJ2-4, with a tentative D gene TRBD1 over 6 matching bases. The CDR3 in this case is CASSLQGTPENIQYF. The DNA sequence is given as TGTGCCAGCAGCCTACAGGGAACACCCGAAAACATTCAGTACTTC.